This T cell receptor beta chain was obtained from a study of blood T cell repertoires in COVID-19. Germline trimming cut 5 bases from V and 4 bases from J; bases unmatched to any gene: 6. The CDR3 length is 15 residues. CDR1 and CDR2 (germline): ENHRY, SYGVKD. The authors' processing: By means of reference gene primer amplification, nucleated cell counts were estimated. Measured with immunoSEQ multiplex PCR; TCRdb has only the in-frame clones, and not every one. From that table come the V and J calls and clone size; the DNA was used to work out D and trimming. The data show 200,000 to 250,000 clones, about 85% seen once.

This clonotype was sampled from a man in his forties with acute or convalescent COVID-19. This sequence joins TRBV10-3 and TRBJ2-1; 9 positions agree with TRBD2. Sequenced input: peripheral blood. CDR3: CAISSPSGAYNEQFF. In DNA, the CDR3 is TGTGCCATCAGTTCCCCTAGCGGGGCATACAATGAGCAGTTCTTC.